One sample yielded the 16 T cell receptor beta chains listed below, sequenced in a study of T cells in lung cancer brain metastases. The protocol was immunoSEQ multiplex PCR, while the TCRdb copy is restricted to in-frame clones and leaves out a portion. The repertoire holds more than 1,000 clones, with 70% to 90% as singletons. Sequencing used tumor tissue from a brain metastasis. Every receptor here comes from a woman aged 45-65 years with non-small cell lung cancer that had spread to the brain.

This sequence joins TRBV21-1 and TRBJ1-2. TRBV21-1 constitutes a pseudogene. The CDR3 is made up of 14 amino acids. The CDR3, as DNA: TGTGCCAGCAGCAGGGGGGGAGGAAACTATGGCTACACCTTC. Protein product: CASSRGGGNYGYTF.

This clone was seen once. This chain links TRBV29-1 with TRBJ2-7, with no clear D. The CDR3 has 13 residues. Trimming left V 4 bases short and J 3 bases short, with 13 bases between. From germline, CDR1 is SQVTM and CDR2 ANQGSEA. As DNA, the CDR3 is TGCAGCGTTGTGGGCAGGCTGAACTACGAGCAGTACTTC. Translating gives CSVVGRLNYEQYF.

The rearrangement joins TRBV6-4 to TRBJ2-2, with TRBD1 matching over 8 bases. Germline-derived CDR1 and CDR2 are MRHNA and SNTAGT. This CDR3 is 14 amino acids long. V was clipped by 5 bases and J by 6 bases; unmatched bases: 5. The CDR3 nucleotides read TGTGCCAGCAGTAACACAGGGGGTGCCGGGGAGCTGTTTTTT. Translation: CASSNTGGAGELFF.

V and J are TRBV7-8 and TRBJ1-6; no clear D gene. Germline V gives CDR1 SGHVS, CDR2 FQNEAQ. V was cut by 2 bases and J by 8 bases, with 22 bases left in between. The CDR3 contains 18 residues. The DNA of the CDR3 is TGTGCCAGCAGCTTATATCGGCAGGTGCGGAGTTGGCATTCACCCCTCCACTTT. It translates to CASSLYRQVRSWHSPLHF. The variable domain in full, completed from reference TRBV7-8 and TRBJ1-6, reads GAGVSQSPRYKVAKRGQDVALRCDPISGHVSLFWYQQALGQGPEFLTYFQNEAQLDKSGLPSDRFFAERPEGSVSTLKIQRTQQEDSAVYLCASSLYRQVRSWHSPLHFGNGTRLTVT.

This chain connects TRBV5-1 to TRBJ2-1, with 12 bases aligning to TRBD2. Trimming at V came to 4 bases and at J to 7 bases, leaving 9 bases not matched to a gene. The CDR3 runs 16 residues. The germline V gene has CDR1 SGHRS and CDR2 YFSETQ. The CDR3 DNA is TGCGCCAGCAGCGTCGAGACTAGCGGGAGTTGGAATGAGCAGTTCTTC. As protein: CASSVETSGSWNEQFF.

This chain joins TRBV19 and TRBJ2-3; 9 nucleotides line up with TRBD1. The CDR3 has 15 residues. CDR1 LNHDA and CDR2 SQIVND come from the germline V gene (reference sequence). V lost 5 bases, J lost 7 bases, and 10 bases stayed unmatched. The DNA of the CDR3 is TGTGCCAGTAGTGCCCGGGACAGGGTGGCTTATACGCAGTATTTT. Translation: CASSARDRVAYTQYF.

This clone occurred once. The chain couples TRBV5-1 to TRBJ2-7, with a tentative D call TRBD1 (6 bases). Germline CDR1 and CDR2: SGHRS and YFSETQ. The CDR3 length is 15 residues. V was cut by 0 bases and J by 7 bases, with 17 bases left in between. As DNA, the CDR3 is TGCGCCAGCAGCTTGGTTGGCGGAGTCCAGGGGGAGCAGTACTTC. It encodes CASSLVGGVQGEQYF.

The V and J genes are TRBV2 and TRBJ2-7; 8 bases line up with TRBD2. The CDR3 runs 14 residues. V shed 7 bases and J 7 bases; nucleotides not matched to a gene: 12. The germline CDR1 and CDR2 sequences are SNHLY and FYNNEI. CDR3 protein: CASMPGLVNFEQYF. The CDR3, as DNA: TGTGCCAGCATGCCGGGACTAGTTAATTTTGAGCAGTACTTC.

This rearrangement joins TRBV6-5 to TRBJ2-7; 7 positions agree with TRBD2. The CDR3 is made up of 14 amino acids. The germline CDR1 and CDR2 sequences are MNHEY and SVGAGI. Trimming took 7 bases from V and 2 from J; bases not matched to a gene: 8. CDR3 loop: CASKLGLTTYEQYF. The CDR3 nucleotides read TGTGCCAGCAAGTTGGGACTAACAACCTACGAGCAGTACTTC.

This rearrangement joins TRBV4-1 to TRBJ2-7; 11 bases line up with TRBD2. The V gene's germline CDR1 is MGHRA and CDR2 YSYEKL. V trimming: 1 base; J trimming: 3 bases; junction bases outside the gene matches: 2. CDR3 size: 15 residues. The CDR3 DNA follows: TGCGCCAGCAGCCAAGGGACTAGCGGGCGCTACGAGCAGTACTTC. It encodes CASSQGTSGRYEQYF.

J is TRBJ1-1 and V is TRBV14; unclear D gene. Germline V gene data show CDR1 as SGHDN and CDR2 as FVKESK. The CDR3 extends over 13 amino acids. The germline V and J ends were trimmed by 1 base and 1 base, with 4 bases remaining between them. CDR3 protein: CASSQGANTEAFF. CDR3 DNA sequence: TGTGCCAGCAGCCAAGGCGCGAACACTGAAGCTTTCTTT. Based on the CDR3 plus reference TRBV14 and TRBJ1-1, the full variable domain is EAGVTQFPSHSVIEKGQTVTLRCDPISGHDNLYWYRRVMGKEIKFLLHFVKESKQDESGMPNNRFLAERTGGTYSTLKVQPAELEDSGVYFCASSQGANTEAFFGQGTRLTVV.

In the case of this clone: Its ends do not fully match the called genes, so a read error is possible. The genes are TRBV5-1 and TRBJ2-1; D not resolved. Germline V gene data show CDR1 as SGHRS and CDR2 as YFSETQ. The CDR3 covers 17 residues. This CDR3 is CTSYKFDGTRSYNEQFF. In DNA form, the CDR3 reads TGCACCAGCTACAAATTCGACGGAACGCGCTCCTACAATGAGCAGTTCTTC.

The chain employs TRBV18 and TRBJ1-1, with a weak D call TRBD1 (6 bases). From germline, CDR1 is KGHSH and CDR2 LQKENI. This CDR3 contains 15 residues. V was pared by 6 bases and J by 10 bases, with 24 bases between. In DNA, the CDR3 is TGTGCCAGCTCCCCCGGAGGGGGGACGCAAGGTGGAGCTTTCTTT. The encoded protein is CASSPGGGTQGGAFF.

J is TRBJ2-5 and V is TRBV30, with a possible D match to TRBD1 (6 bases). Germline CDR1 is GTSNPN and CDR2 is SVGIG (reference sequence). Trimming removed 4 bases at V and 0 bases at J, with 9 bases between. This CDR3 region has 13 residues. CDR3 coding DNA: TGTGCCTGGATTCCAGGGGACCAAGAGACCCAGTACTTC. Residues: CAWIPGDQETQYF. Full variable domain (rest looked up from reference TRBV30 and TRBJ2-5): SQTIHQWPATLVQPVGSPLSLECTVEGTSNPNLYWYRQAAGRGLQLLFYSVGIGQISSEVPQNLSASRPQDRQFILSSKKLLLSDSGFYLCAWIPGDQETQYFGPGTRLLVL.

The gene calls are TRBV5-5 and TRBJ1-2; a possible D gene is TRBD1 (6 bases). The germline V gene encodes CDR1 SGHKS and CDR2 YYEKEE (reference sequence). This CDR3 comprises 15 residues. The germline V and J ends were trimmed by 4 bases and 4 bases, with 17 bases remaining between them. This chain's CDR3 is CASSVATGPLYGYTF. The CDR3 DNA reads TGTGCCAGCAGCGTTGCTACAGGGCCACTCTATGGCTACACCTTC.

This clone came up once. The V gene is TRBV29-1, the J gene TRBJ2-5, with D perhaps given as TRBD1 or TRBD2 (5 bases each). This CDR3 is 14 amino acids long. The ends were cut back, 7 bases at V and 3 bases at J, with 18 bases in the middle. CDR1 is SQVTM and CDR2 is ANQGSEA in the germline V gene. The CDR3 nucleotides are TGCAGCGCCGGGCCAGGGACCCAAAAAGAGACCCAGTACTTC. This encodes CSAGPGTQKETQYF.